The 19 T cell receptor beta chains below were found in one sample sequenced in a study of cytomegalovirus exposure and HLA in healthy donors. Use of 60 Vbeta and 13 Jbeta primers characterized the PCR. Using immunoSEQ multiplex PCR, the repertoire was profiled, and TCRdb retains in-frame clones only, with some absent. The sample lists about 260,000 clones; roughly 81% were seen once. The sequenced sample consisted of PBMCs. These TCRs come from a woman aged 40 to 49 in good health and CMV-seropositive.

This chain joins TRBV19 and TRBJ1-5; 12 bases match TRBD1. Germline assignment: CDR1 LNHDA and CDR2 SQIVND (reference sequence). CDR3 length equals 16 residues. V shed 3 bases and J 5 bases; nucleotides not matched to a gene: 5. The CDR3 nucleotides read TGTGCCAGTAGTATTAAGGGACAGGGGGCTTATCAGCCCCAGCATTTT. The encoded protein is CASSIKGQGAYQPQHF.

The V and J genes are TRBV7-9 and TRBJ2-7; 15 nucleotides align to TRBD2. This CDR3 is built from 14 residues. Trimming took 5 bases from V and 6 from J; bases not matched to a gene: 2. CDR1 SEHNR and CDR2 FQNEAQ come from the germline V gene (reference sequence). The CDR3 loop reads CASSAGLAGGEQYF. CDR3 DNA sequence: TGTGCCAGCAGCGCGGGACTAGCGGGAGGCGAGCAGTACTTC.

This clone was seen more than once but under ten times. The rearrangement links TRBV21-1 to TRBJ2-1; TRBD2, the table's D call, was not compared with the DNA. TRBV21-1 is reported as a pseudogene. This CDR3 contains 16 residues. CDR3 bases: TGTGCCAGCACCCCGAGCGGGGTGCACCCCTACAATGAGCAGTTCTTC. The encoded protein is CASTPSGVHPYNEQFF.

The chain employs TRBV6-1 and TRBJ2-7, with D perhaps matching TRBD1 (6 bases). Trimming pared 7 bases from V and 2 bases from J, leaving 18 bases between. The CDR3 has 15 amino acids. Germline assignment: CDR1 MNHNS and CDR2 SASEGT. The CDR3 reads CASTPPGHDTYEQYF. The CDR3 coding sequence is TGTGCCAGCACCCCCCCGGGACATGATACCTACGAGCAGTACTTC.

V gene TRBV28 combines with J gene TRBJ2-3; 15 bases match TRBD2. Germline V gene lookup returns CDR1 MDHEN and CDR2 SYDVKM. The CDR3 is 18 residues long. J lost 3 bases, V lost 6 bases, and 10 bases had no gene match. This chain's CDR3 is CASRSWGLAGGGTDTQYF. The CDR3 DNA reads TGTGCCAGCAGGTCTTGGGGACTAGCGGGAGGCGGGACAGATACGCAGTATTTT.

The chain combines TRBV25-1 with TRBJ2-5, with TRBD2 matching over 8 bases. V shed 3 bases and J 7 bases; nucleotides not matched to a gene: 10. This CDR3 contains 15 residues. In germline, CDR1 is MGHDK, CDR2 SYGVNS. The CDR3 DNA is TGTGCCAGCAGTGACGGACTAGCAGACGTACTGACCCAGTACTTC. This sequence encodes CASSDGLADVLTQYF.

The rearrangement links TRBV25-1 to TRBJ2-1, with D maybe TRBD1 (6 bases). Germline CDR1 MGHDK, CDR2 SYGVNS. V lost 1 base, J lost 4 bases, and 14 bases lay in between. The CDR3 is made up of 16 amino acids. CDR3: CASSEFWEGQYNEQFF. CDR3 bases: TGTGCCAGCAGTGAATTTTGGGAAGGACAGTACAATGAGCAGTTCTTC.

The chain employs TRBV29-1 and TRBJ2-3; D not resolved. The V gene's germline CDR1 is SQVTM and CDR2 ANQGSEA. The CDR3 loop spans 12 amino acids. The V end lost 4 bases, the J end lost 2 bases, and 7 bases lay between the germline ends. Written as DNA, the CDR3 is TGCAGCGTTGGTCAGTACACAGATACGCAGTATTTT. It is translated as CSVGQYTDTQYF.

This chain uses TRBV11-2 with TRBJ1-2; D call uncertain. Trimming left V 3 bases short and J 4 bases short, with 6 bases between. Germline-derived CDR1 and CDR2 are SGHAT and FQNNGV. The CDR3 runs to 12 residues. CDR3 nucleotide sequence: TGTGCCAGCAGCTTCGAGGGCTATGGCTACACCTTC. It yields the protein CASSFEGYGYTF. The complete variable domain, with remaining parts taken from reference TRBV11-2 and TRBJ1-2, reads EAGVAQSPRYKIIEKRQSVAFWCNPISGHATLYWYQQILGQGPKLLIQFQNNGVVDDSQLPKDRFSAERLKGVDSTLKIQPAKLEDSAVYLCASSFEGYGYTFGSGTRLTVV.

The rearrangement joins TRBV11-2 to TRBJ2-7; TRBD2 agrees at 10 bases. Germline assignment: CDR1 SGHAT and CDR2 FQNNGV. The CDR3 covers 15 residues. With V trimmed by 2 bases and J by 7 bases, 8 bases remained unmatched. CDR3 in DNA: TGTGCCAGCAGCTTATCGCCTAGCGGGAGTGTTGAGCAGTACTTC. The encoded protein is CASSLSPSGSVEQYF.

This sequence joins TRBV2 and TRBJ1-1, with unresolved D. CDR1 is SNHLY and CDR2 is FYNNEI in the germline V gene. This CDR3 has 13 residues. V lost 6 bases, J lost 1 base, and 9 bases lay in between. CDR3 sequence (DNA): TGTGCCAGCAGCGAGAACAGGAACACTGAAGCTTTCTTT. Translation: CASSENRNTEAFF.

The chain is built from TRBV28 and TRBJ2-7, with no clear D. Germline lookup yields CDR1 MDHEN and CDR2 SYDVKM. The germline V and J ends were trimmed by 2 bases and 0 bases, with 11 bases remaining between them. CDR3 length: 15 residues. The CDR3 DNA sequence: TGTGCCAGCAGTTTAGCTGCGGTAAGCTCCTACGAGCAGTACTTC. It specifies CASSLAAVSSYEQYF.

This rearrangement joins TRBV27 to TRBJ2-3; 7 bases are a match to TRBD2. This CDR3 spans 14 amino acids. Losses at the gene ends were 3 bases for V and 3 bases for J; bases not matched to a gene: 3. Germline CDR1 reads MNHEY; CDR2 reads SMNVEV (reference sequence). CDR3 loop: CASSLAGATDTQYF. The CDR3 DNA reads TGTGCCAGCAGTTTGGCGGGAGCAACAGATACGCAGTATTTT.

The chain has TRBV28 and TRBJ1-1, with a weak D call TRBD1 (5 bases). The CDR3 length is 16 residues. With 3 bases removed from V and 2 bases from J, the gap between germline ends came to 16 bases. CDR1 and CDR2 from the germline V gene are MDHEN and SYDVKM. The DNA of the CDR3 is TGTGCCAGCAGTTTTCCCTCAGGGATAGTTAACACTGAAGCTTTCTTT. Encoded protein: CASSFPSGIVNTEAFF.

This clone is a singleton in its sample. This sample includes further DNA sequences coding for the same CDR3. This chain joins TRBV18 and TRBJ1-6, with D possibly being TRBD1 (6 bases). The CDR3 extends over 14 amino acids. The germline V gene has CDR1 KGHSH and CDR2 LQKENI. V shed 4 bases and J shed 7 bases, with 11 bases lying between them. CDR3 bases: TGTGCCAGCTCACTCGGACAGTACAATTCACCCCTCCACTTT. The encoded protein is CASSLGQYNSPLHF.

V and J are TRBV7-2 and TRBJ1-5; D ambiguous. The V end lost 5 bases, the J end lost 7 bases, and 15 bases lay between the germline ends. Per germline, CDR1 SGHTA and CDR2 FQGNSA. The CDR3 sequence is 14 residues long. CDR3 loop: CASSAGHPGQPQHF. The CDR3 DNA is TGTGCCAGCAGCGCGGGCCACCCGGGACAGCCCCAGCATTTT.

A few counts support this clone. The chain employs TRBV6-1 and TRBJ2-5; 10 nucleotides align to TRBD2. Germline CDR1 MNHNS, CDR2 SASEGT. V shed 4 bases, J shed 1 base, and the junction held 6 bases outside the gene matches. This CDR3 is 16 amino acids long. The chain's CDR3 is CASSGLAGEIQETQYF. CDR3 nucleotides: TGTGCCAGCAGTGGACTAGCGGGTGAAATCCAAGAGACCCAGTACTTC.

This clone was counted once. The chain carries TRBV5-1 and TRBJ1-4; 7 bases agree with TRBD1. V lost 4 bases to trimming and J lost 7 bases; unmatched junction nucleotides: 10. In germline, CDR1 is SGHRS, CDR2 YFSETQ. The CDR3 is 15 amino acids. The CDR3 coding sequence is TGCGCCAGCAGCGCGACCGGGACAGAAGGTGAAAAACTGTTTTTT. Its protein is CASSATGTEGEKLFF.

This clone was recorded once. The gene calls are TRBV9 and TRBJ1-1; 9 bases are a match to TRBD1. Losses at the gene ends were 3 bases for V and 4 bases for J; bases not matched to a gene: 7. Germline values: CDR1 SGDLS, CDR2 YYNGEE. This CDR3 region has 15 residues. The CDR3 DNA follows: TGTGCCAGCAGCGAGGGGACAGGGAAAGGCACTGAAGCTTTCTTT. This encodes CASSEGTGKGTEAFF.